This note documents a single T cell receptor (beta chain) sequence. The target antigen is unknown. The V and J ends lost 5 bases and 7 bases, in that order; junction bases with no gene match: 5. Germline V lookup: CDR1 KGHSY, CDR2 FQNENV. CDR3 length: 14 amino acids. The data were obtained in a study of cytomegalovirus exposure and HLA in healthy donors. Overall study findings and caveats: Investigators reported about 160 TCR beta chains as tied to cytomegalovirus.

Profiling relied on immunoSEQ multiplex PCR, and the TCRdb table lists in-frame clones only, not all of them. Of some 110,000 clones in the sample, about nine tenths are singletons; the top ten hold around 1.9%. The TCR sequence derives from a woman younger than 30 in good health and CMV-seropositive. The sequencing sample was made of PBMCs. The rearrangement links TRBV16 to TRBJ2-1, with TRBD1 matching over 10 bases. In nucleotides, the CDR3 is TGTGCCAGCAGCACCCGGACAGGGGGAAATGAGCAGTTCTTC. Encoded protein: CASSTRTGGNEQFF.